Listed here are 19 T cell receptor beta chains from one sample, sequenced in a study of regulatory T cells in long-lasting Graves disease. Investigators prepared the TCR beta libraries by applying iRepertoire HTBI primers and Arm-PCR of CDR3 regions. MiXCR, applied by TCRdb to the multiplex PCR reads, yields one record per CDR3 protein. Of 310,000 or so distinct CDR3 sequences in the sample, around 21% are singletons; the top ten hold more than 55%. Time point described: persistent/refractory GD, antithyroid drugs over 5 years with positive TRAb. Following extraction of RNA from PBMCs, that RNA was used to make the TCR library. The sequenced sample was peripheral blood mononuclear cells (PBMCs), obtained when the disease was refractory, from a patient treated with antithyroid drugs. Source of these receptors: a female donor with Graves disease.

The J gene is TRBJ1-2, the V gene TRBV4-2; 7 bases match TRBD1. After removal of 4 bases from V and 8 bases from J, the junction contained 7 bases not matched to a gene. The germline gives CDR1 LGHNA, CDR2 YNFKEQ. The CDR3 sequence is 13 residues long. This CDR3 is CASSPDREGGYTF. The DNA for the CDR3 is TGTGCCAGCAGCCCCGACAGGGAAGGCGGCTACACCTTC.

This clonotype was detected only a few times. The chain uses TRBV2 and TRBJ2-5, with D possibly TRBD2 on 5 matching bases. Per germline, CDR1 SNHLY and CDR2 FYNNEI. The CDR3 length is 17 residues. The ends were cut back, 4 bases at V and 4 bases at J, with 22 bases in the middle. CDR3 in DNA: TGTGCCAGCAGTGGGGGATCTCCGGGCAGAGGAGGAGAGACCCAGTACTTC. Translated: CASSGGSPGRGGETQYF.

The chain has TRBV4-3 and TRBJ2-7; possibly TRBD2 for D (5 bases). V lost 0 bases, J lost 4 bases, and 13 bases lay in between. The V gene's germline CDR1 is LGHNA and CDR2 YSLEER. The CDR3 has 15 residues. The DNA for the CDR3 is TGCGCCAGCAGCCAAGATCGGGGAAAGCTATACGAGCAGTACTTC. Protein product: CASSQDRGKLYEQYF.

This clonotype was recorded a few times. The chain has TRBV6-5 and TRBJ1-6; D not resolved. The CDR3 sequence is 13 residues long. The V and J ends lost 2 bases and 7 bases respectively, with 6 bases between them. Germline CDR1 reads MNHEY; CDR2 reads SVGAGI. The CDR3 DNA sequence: TGTGCCAGCAGTTACCGGGAAAATTCACCCCTCCACTTT. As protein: CASSYRENSPLHF.

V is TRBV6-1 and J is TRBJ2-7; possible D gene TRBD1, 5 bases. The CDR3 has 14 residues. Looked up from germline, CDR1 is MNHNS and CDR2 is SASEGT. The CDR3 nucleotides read TGTGCTTCCAAAAGGGGTTTACTCTCCTACGAGCAGTACTTC. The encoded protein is CASKRGLLSYEQYF.

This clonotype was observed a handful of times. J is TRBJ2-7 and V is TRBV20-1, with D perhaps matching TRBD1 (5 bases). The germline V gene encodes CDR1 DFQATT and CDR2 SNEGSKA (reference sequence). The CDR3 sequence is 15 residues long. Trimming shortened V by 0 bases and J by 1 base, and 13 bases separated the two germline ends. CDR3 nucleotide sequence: TGCAGTGCTAGAGATGGCCAGGGTGGTTCCTACGAGCAGTACTTC. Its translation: CSARDGQGGSYEQYF.

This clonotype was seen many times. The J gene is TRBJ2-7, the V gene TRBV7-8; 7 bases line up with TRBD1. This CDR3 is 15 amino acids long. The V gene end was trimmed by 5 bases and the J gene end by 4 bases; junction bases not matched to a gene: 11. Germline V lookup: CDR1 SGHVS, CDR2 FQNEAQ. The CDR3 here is CASSPVDRADYEQYF. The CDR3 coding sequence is TGTGCCAGCAGCCCCGTAGACAGGGCCGATTACGAGCAGTACTTC.

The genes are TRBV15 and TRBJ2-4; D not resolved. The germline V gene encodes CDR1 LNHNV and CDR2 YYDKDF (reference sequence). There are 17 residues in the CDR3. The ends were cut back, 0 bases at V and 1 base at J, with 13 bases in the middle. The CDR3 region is CATSRDDWTGAKNIQYF. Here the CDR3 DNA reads TGTGCCACCAGCAGAGATGATTGGACCGGGGCCAAAAACATTCAGTACTTC.

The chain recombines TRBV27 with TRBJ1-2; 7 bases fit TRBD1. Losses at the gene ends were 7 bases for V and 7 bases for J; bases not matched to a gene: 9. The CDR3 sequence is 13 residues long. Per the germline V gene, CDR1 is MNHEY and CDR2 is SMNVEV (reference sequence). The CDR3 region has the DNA TGTGCCAGCACCGGACAGGATGGTGGTGGCTACACCTTC. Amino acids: CASTGQDGGGYTF.

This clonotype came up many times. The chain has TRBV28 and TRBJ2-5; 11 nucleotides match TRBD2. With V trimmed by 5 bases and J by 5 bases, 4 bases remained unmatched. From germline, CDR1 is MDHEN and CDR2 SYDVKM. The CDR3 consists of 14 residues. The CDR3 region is CASSPGTSGETQYF. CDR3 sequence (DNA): TGTGCCAGCAGTCCAGGGACTAGCGGTGAGACCCAGTACTTC.

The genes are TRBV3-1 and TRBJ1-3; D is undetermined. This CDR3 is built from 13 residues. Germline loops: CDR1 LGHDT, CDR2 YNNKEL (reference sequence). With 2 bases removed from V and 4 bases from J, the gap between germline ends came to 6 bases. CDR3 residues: CASSQLGGNTIYF. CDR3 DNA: TGTGCCAGCAGCCAACTTGGCGGAAACACCATATATTTT.

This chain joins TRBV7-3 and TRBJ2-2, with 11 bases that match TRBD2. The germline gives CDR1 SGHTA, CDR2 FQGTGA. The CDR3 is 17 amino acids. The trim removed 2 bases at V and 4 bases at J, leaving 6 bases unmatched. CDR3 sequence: CASSLSLAGVATGELFF. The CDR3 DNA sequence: TGTGCCAGCAGCTTATCACTAGCGGGAGTGGCCACCGGGGAGCTGTTTTTT.

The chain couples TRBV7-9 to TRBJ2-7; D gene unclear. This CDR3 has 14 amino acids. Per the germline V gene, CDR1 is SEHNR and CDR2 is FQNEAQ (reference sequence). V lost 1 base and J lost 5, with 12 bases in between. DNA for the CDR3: TGTGCCAGCAGCTTAGTTGGCAGGTTCGACGAGCAGTACTTC. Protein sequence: CASSLVGRFDEQYF.

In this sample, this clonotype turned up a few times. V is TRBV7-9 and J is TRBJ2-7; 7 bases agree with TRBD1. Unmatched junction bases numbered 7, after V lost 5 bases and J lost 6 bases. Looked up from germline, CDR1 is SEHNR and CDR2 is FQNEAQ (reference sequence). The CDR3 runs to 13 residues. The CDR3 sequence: CASSLRTGREQYF. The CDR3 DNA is TGTGCCAGCAGCCTAAGGACAGGACGCGAGCAGTACTTC.

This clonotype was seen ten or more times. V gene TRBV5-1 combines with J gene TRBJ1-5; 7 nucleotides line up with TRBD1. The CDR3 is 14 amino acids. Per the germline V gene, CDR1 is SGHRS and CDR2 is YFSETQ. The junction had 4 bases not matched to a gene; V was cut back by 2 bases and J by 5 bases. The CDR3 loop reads CASSFGTADQPQHF. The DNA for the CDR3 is TGCGCCAGCAGCTTCGGGACAGCGGATCAGCCCCAGCATTTT. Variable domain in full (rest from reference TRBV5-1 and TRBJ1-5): KAGVTQTPRYLIKTRGQQVTLSCSPISGHRSVSWYQQTPGQGLQFLFEYFSETQRNKGNFPGRFSGRQFSNSRSEMNVSTLELGDSALYLCASSFGTADQPQHFGDGTRLSIL.

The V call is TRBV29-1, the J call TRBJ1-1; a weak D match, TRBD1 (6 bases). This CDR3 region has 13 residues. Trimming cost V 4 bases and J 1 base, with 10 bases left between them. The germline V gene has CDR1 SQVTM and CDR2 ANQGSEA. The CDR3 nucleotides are TGCAGCGTTGGGACAGTGCAGAACACTGAAGCTTTCTTT. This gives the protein CSVGTVQNTEAFF. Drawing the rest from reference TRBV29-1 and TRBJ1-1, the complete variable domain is SAVISQKPSRDICQRGTSLTIQCQVDSQVTMMFWYRQQPGQSLTLIATANQGSEATYESGFVIDKFPISRPNLTFSTLTVSNMSPEDSSIYLCSVGTVQNTEAFFGQGTRLTVV.

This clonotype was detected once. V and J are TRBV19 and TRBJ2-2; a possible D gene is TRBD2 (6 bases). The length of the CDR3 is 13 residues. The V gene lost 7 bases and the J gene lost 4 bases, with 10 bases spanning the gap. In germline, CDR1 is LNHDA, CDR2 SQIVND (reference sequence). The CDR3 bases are TGTGCCAGTACGGGGGTGCGCACCGGGGAGCTGTTTTTT. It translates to CASTGVRTGELFF.

The CDR3 is CASRAEGQGSAFF. CDR3 bases: TGCGCCAGCAGAGCCGAGGGACAGGGGTCGGCTTTCTTT. J is TRBJ1-1 and V is TRBV5-1; TRBD1 agrees at 10 bases. This CDR3 spans 13 amino acids. Germline V gene data show CDR1 as SGHRS and CDR2 as YFSETQ. The V gene end was trimmed by 5 bases and the J gene end by 11 bases; junction bases not matched to a gene: 9.

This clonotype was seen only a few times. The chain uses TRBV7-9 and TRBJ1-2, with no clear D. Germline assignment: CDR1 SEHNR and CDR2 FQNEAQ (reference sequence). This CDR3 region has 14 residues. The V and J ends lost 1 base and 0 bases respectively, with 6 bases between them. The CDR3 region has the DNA TGTGCCAGCAGCTTAGTGGTGTCTAACTATGGCTACACCTTC. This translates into CASSLVVSNYGYTF.